The clone carrying this T cell receptor gamma chain showed up many times. TCRdb has a much larger clone's protein, which differs at residue 10 from the translation of this DNA, likely because of a read error; what is shown is the protein translated from the DNA. TCRdb re-called clones from the multiplex PCR reads via CATT. This sample has roughly 13,000 gamma-chain clones, with under 2% found just once. This sample was included in a study of γδ T cells in repeated Plasmodium falciparum infection. Flow sorting of PBMC yielded separate Vgamma9/Vdelta2+ and Vdelta2-negative gammadelta T cell populations for bulk repertoire analysis. This CDR3 contains 13 residues. V was pared by 0 bases and J by 11 bases, with 10 bases of the junction left unmatched. Germline CDR1 and CDR2: GITISATS and ISYDGTV (reference sequence).

Sequences were obtained from gamma-delta T cells from blood. This TCR was recovered from a pool of human donors (malaria-infected and uninfected, not separated). V is TRGV9 and J is TRGJ1 or TRGJ2. Matching the DNA to germline supplied the J gene, which TCRdb does not give. The CDR3 spells CALWEVPIREKLF. The CDR3 DNA follows: TGTGCCTTGTGGGAGGTGCCTATAAGGGAGAAACTCTTT.